These 21 T cell receptor beta chains originate from one sample sequenced in a study of sequential checkpoint blockade in melanoma. Method: immunoSEQ multiplex PCR; TCRdb's copy keeps in-frame clones and lacks some. The sample yields roughly 12,000 clones, around 75% seen once. Treatment in this sample: randomized to nivolumab then ipilimumab (arm A) or the reverse (arm B). The sequences come from CD8+ T cells sorted from blood (inferred from file names), collected from a patient given nivolumab and ipilimumab in sequence. The receptors originated from a human donor with melanoma.

This CDR3 reads CASSLTGGKDTGELFF. CDR3 DNA sequence: TGTGCCAGCAGCTTAACAGGGGGCAAGGACACCGGGGAGCTGTTTTTT. The chain carries TRBV7-3 and TRBJ2-2; 7 positions agree with TRBD1. After removal of 0 bases from V and 3 bases from J, the junction contained 4 bases not matched to a gene. Per the germline V gene, CDR1 is SGHTA and CDR2 is FQGTGA. The CDR3 loop spans 16 amino acids.

The chain employs TRBV25-1 and TRBJ2-5; 8 bases are a match to TRBD1. V shed 4 bases, J shed 4 bases, and the junction held 8 bases outside the gene matches. This CDR3 contains 15 residues. Germline lookup yields CDR1 MGHDK and CDR2 SYGVNS. The DNA for the CDR3 is TGTGCCAGCAGTGGGAGCAGGGGGCTAGGAGAGACCCAGTACTTC. As protein: CASSGSRGLGETQYF.

The chain joins TRBV4-2 to TRBJ2-2; maybe TRBD2 (5 bases). The length of the CDR3 is 15 residues. V dropped 0 bases and J dropped 7 bases, with 12 bases sitting between them. CDR1 and CDR2 from the germline V gene are LGHNA and YNFKEQ. CDR3 loop: CASSQEGVGDGELFF. The CDR3 DNA reads as TGTGCCAGCAGCCAAGAGGGTGTGGGAGACGGGGAGCTGTTTTTT.

This clone is categorized as medium-sized. The chain carries TRBV6-4 and TRBJ2-7; D is perhaps TRBD2 (6 bases). The CDR3 spans 14 residues. The germline gives CDR1 MRHNA, CDR2 SNTAGT. The V end lost 0 bases, the J end lost 6 bases, and 12 bases lay between the germline ends. This CDR3 reads CASSDSAGTAEQYF. The DNA of the CDR3 is TGTGCCAGCAGTGACTCCGCCGGGACTGCCGAGCAGTACTTC.

This clone was counted only a few times. The chain combines TRBV5-6 with TRBJ2-7, with a tentative D call TRBD2 (5 bases). V lost 4 bases, J lost 1 base, and 9 bases lay in between. This CDR3 contains 13 residues. Germline loops: CDR1 SGHDT, CDR2 YYEEEE. The CDR3 protein is CASSPGESYEQYF. The CDR3 coding sequence is TGTGCCAGCAGCCCCGGGGAATCCTACGAGCAGTACTTC.

This chain joins TRBV23-1 and TRBJ2-3; D remains unclear. TRBV23-1 is designated an ORF whose function remains uncertain. The CDR3 is 18 amino acids. V lost 6 bases to trimming and J lost 2 bases, with 24 bases between them. CDR3 in amino acids: CASRRKPRLSFSTDTQYF. The CDR3 DNA is TGCGCCAGCAGACGGAAACCGAGACTCTCGTTCTCCACAGATACGCAGTATTTT.

The chain joins TRBV4-1 to TRBJ2-1; 7 nucleotides agree with TRBD2. The germline CDR1 and CDR2 sequences are MGHRA and YSYEKL. J gave up 6 bases and V 0 bases, and 11 bases lay outside the gene matches. This CDR3 is 17 amino acids long. CDR3 in amino acids: CASSQDGSTSRSNEQFF. In nucleotides, the CDR3 is TGCGCCAGCAGCCAAGACGGGTCGACTAGCCGGAGCAATGAGCAGTTCTTC.

Worth noting for this clone: Other DNA sequences from this sample encode an identical CDR3 as well. The V and J genes are TRBV5-1 and TRBJ2-1, with TRBD2 identical over 13 bases. The CDR3 has 16 residues. J gave up 4 bases and V 4 bases, and 5 bases lay outside the gene matches. Germline V lookup: CDR1 SGHRS, CDR2 YFSETQ. CDR3 protein: CASSPRTSGSYNEQFF. The CDR3 DNA follows: TGCGCCAGCAGCCCCAGGACTAGCGGGAGTTACAATGAGCAGTTCTTC.

The chain has TRBV6-1 and TRBJ2-7; possible D gene TRBD1, 5 bases. The CDR3 runs 14 residues. Germline lookup yields CDR1 MNHNS and CDR2 SASEGT. With 5 bases removed from V and 5 bases from J, the gap between germline ends came to 16 bases. CDR3 sequence reads: CASSYGAGFDEQYF. CDR3 sequence (DNA): TGTGCCAGCAGTTATGGGGCAGGGTTTGACGAGCAGTACTTC.

The gene calls are TRBV10-3 and TRBJ2-7; a weak D match, TRBD2 (6 bases). Per the germline V gene, CDR1 is ENHRY and CDR2 is SYGVKD. The V end was cut by 4 bases, the J end by 1 base, with 11 bases between. CDR3 size: 14 residues. Written as DNA, the CDR3 is TGTGCCATCAGTGGTCCTAGCGCGTCCTACGAGCAGTACTTC. Translating it yields CAISGPSASYEQYF.

This chain links TRBV4-1 with TRBJ1-1; 8 bases fit TRBD1. This CDR3 has 14 amino acids. Germline lookup yields CDR1 MGHRA and CDR2 YSYEKL. V was clipped by 4 bases and J by 4 bases; unmatched bases: 5. The CDR3: CASSPPDRVTEAFF. CDR3 nucleotides: TGCGCCAGCAGCCCACCGGACAGGGTCACTGAAGCTTTCTTT.

J is TRBJ2-3 and V is TRBV2, with 10 nucleotides matching TRBD2. The junction had 15 bases not matched to a gene; V was cut back by 9 bases and J by 0 bases. The CDR3 has 18 residues. Germline CDR1 and CDR2: SNHLY and FYNNEI. In DNA form, the CDR3 reads TGTGCCAGTTTTATCGGACTAGCGGTCCTATCTAGCACAGATACGCAGTATTTT. Translated, it gives CASFIGLAVLSSTDTQYF.

This chain links TRBV7-6 with TRBJ2-1; 9 nucleotides agree with TRBD2. The V gene end was trimmed by 5 bases and the J gene end by 5 bases; junction bases not matched to a gene: 10. The CDR3 runs 16 residues. Per germline, CDR1 SGHVS and CDR2 FNYEAQ. The CDR3 DNA follows: TGTGCCAGCAGCCCTAGAATAGCGGGAGATGACAATGAGCAGTTCTTC. Residues: CASSPRIAGDDNEQFF.

This clone was detected once. This chain uses TRBV2 with TRBJ2-1; 9 nucleotides agree with TRBD1. Trimming cost V 2 bases and J 4 bases; bases outside gene matches: 9. Germline CDR1 is SNHLY and CDR2 is FYNNEI. The length of the CDR3 is 17 residues. The CDR3: CASSEYDRDRVYNEQFF. CDR3 coding DNA: TGTGCCAGCAGTGAATACGACCGGGACAGGGTTTACAATGAGCAGTTCTTC.

This clone was detected only a few times. The V gene is TRBV6-4, the J gene TRBJ2-3; 7 bases fit TRBD2. CDR1 and CDR2 from the germline V gene are MRHNA and SNTAGT. Trimming at V came to 2 bases and at J to 2 bases, leaving 4 bases not matched to a gene. The CDR3 contains 15 residues. The CDR3 here is CASSDGTTHTDTQYF. In nucleotides, the CDR3 is TGTGCCAGCAGTGACGGGACTACTCACACAGATACGCAGTATTTT.

The rearrangement uses TRBV19 and TRBJ2-2, with D tentatively TRBD1 (6 bases). Trimming shortened V by 1 base and J by 7 bases, and 10 bases separated the two germline ends. CDR3 length: 14 residues. The V gene's germline CDR1 is LNHDA and CDR2 SQIVND (reference sequence). The CDR3 sequence is CASSIVQGGGELFF. The CDR3 nucleotides are TGTGCCAGTAGTATAGTACAGGGTGGCGGGGAGCTGTTTTTT.

This clone was counted a single time. This chain connects TRBV6-1 to TRBJ1-1; D is possibly TRBD1 (6 bases). V was pared by 2 bases and J by 5 bases, with 15 bases between. Germline loops: CDR1 MNHNS, CDR2 SASEGT. This CDR3 has 15 amino acids. The CDR3 DNA reads TGTGCCAGCAGTGAATGGTTACAGGGTGGGACTGAAGCTTTCTTT. This translates into CASSEWLQGGTEAFF.

V is TRBV10-2 and J is TRBJ1-2; D gene unclear. Trimming stripped 11 bases from V and 2 bases from J, with 15 bases between. There are 13 residues in the CDR3. Germline loops: CDR1 WSHSY, CDR2 SAAADI. The CDR3 sequence is CAAGVGINYGYTF. The CDR3 nucleotides are TGCGCCGCGGGCGTGGGCATAAACTATGGCTACACCTTC.

This clone was seen just once. The chain joins TRBV6-5 to TRBJ2-3, with 7 bases aligning to TRBD2. Losses at the gene ends were 6 bases for V and 4 bases for J; bases not matched to a gene: 7. The CDR3 has 14 amino acids. Germline lookup yields CDR1 MNHEY and CDR2 SVGAGI. The CDR3 sequence is CASSVGGEADTQYF. CDR3 in DNA: TGTGCCAGCAGCGTGGGAGGGGAAGCAGATACGCAGTATTTT.

V gene TRBV13 combines with J gene TRBJ2-2; 11 positions agree with TRBD2. The CDR3 is made up of 16 amino acids. CDR1 is PRHDT and CDR2 is FYEKMQ in the germline V gene (reference sequence). The trim removed 5 bases at V and 3 bases at J, leaving 5 bases unmatched. The CDR3 DNA sequence: TGTGCCAGCAGCCTTAGACTAGCGGGATACACCGGGGAGCTGTTTTTT. It yields the protein CASSLRLAGYTGELFF.

The chain employs TRBV4-1 and TRBJ2-4, with D possibly matching TRBD1 (5 bases). The germline V and J ends were trimmed by 2 bases and 0 bases, with 14 bases remaining between them. Looked up from germline, CDR1 is MGHRA and CDR2 is YSYEKL. The CDR3 totals 17 residues. The CDR3 is CASSQLDSLLAKNIQYF. CDR3 sequence (DNA): TGCGCCAGCAGCCAACTCGACAGTCTCTTAGCCAAAAACATTCAGTACTTC.